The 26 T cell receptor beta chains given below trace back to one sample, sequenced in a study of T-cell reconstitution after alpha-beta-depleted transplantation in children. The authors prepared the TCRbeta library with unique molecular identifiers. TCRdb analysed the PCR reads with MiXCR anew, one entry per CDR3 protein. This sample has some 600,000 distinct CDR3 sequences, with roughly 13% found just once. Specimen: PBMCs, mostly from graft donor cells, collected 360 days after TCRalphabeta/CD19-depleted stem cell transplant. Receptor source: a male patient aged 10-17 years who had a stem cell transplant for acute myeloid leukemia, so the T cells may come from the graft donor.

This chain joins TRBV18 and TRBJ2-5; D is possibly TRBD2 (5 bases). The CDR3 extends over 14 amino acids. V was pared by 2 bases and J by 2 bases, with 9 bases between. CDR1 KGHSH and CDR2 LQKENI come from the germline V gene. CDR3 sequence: CASSPEGIQETQYF. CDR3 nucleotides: TGTGCCAGCTCACCAGAGGGCATACAAGAGACCCAGTACTTC.

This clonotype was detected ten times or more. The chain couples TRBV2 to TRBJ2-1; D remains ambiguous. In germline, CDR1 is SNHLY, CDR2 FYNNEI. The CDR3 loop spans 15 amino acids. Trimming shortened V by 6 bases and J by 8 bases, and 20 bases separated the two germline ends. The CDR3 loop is CASRNRIVGVDEQFF. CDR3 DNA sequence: TGTGCCAGCAGAAATAGGATTGTTGGGGTCGATGAGCAGTTCTTC.

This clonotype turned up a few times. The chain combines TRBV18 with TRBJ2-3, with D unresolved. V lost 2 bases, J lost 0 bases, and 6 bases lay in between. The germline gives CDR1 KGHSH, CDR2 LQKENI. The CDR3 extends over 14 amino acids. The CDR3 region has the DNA TGTGCCAGCTCACCATCTTCTAGCACAGATACGCAGTATTTT. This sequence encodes CASSPSSSTDTQYF.

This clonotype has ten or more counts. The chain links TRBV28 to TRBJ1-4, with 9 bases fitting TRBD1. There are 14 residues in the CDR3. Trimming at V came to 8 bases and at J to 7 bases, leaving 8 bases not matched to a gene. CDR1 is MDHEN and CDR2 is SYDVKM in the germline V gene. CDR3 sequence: CASAPGTGREKLFF. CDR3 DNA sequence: TGTGCCAGCGCTCCCGGGACAGGGCGTGAAAAACTGTTTTTT.

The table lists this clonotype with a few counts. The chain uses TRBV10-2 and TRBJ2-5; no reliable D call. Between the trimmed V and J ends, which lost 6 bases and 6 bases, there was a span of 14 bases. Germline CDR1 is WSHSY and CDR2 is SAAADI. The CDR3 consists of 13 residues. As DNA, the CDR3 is TGCGCCAGCAGCGCCACAAGTCGACAGACCCAGTACTTC. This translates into CASSATSRQTQYF.

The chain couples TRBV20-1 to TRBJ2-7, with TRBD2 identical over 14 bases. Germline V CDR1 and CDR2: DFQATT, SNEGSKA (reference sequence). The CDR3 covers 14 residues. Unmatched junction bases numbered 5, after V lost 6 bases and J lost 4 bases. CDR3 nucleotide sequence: TGCAGTGCGACGGGACTAGCGGGAGAGTACGAGCAGTACTTC. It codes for CSATGLAGEYEQYF.

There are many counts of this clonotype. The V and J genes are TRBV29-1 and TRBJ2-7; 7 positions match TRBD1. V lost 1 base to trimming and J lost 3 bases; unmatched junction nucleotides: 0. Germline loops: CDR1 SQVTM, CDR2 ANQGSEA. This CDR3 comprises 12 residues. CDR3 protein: CSVEGQGYEQYF. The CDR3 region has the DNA TGCAGCGTTGAAGGACAGGGCTACGAGCAGTACTTC.

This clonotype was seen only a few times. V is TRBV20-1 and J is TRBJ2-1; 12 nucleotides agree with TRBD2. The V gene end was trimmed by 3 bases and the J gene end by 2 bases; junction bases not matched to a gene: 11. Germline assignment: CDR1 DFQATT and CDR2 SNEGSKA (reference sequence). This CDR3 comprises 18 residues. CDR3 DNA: TGCAGTGCTAGTACGCTAGCGGGGGGGCAAAGCCCCTACAATGAGCAGTTCTTC. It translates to CSASTLAGGQSPYNEQFF.

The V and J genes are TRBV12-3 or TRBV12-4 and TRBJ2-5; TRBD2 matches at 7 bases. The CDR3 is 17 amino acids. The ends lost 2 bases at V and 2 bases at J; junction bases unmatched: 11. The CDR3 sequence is CASSLPRGEGLQETQYF. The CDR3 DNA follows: TGTGCCAGCAGTTTACCCCGAGGGGAGGGCCTACAAGAGACCCAGTACTTC.

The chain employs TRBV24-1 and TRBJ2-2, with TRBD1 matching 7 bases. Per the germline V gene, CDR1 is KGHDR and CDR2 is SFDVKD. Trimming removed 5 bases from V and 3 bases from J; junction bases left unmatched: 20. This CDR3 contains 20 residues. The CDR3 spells CATSGSAGTDAPLDTGELFF. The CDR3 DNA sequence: TGTGCCACCAGTGGGTCCGCCGGGACAGACGCTCCCTTAGACACCGGGGAGCTGTTTTTT.

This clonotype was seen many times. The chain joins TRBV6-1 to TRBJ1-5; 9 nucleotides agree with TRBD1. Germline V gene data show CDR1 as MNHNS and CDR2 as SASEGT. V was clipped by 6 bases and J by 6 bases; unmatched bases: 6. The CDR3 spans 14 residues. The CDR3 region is CASRGQGLAQPQHF. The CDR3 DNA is TGTGCCAGCAGAGGACAGGGGTTGGCTCAGCCCCAGCATTTT.

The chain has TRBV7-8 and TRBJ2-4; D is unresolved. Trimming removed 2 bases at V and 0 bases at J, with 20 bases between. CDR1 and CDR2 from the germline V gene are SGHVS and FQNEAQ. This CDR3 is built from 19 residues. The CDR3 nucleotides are TGTGCCAGCAGCTTAAGGTTGGGGTTGGGTAGCCGAGCCAAAAACATTCAGTACTTC. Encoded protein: CASSLRLGLGSRAKNIQYF.

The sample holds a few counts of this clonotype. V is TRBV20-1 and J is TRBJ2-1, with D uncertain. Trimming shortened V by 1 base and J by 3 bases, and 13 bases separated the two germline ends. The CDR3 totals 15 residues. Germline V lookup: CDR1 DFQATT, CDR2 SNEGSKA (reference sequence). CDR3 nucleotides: TGCAGTGCTAGAGCGGGCCTAAGGAACTACAATGAGCAGTTCTTC. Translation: CSARAGLRNYNEQFF.

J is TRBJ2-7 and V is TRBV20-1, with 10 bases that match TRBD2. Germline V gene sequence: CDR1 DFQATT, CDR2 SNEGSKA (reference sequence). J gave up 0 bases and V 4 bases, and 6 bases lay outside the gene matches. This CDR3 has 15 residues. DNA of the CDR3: TGCAGTGCTACAGCCGGGACTAGCGTCTCCTACGAGCAGTACTTC. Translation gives CSATAGTSVSYEQYF.

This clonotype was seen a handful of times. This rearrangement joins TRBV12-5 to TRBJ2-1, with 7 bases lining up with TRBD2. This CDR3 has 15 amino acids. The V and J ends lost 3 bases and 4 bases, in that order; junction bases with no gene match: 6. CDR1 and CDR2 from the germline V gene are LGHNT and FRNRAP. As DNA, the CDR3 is TGTGCTAGTGGTTTATGCCTAGCGGTTTACAATGAGCAGTTCTTC. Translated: CASGLCLAVYNEQFF.

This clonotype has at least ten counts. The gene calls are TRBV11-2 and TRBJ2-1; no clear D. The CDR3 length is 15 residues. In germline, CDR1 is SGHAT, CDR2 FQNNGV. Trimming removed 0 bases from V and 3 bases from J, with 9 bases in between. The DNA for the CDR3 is TGTGCCAGCAGCTTAGATGTCCTTTACTACAATGAGCAGTTCTTC. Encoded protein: CASSLDVLYYNEQFF.

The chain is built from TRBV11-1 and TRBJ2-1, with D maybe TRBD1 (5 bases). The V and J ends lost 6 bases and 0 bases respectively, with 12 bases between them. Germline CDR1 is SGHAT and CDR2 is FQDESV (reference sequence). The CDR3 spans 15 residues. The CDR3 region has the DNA TGTGCCAGCAGGTTGGACACGAGCTCCTACAATGAGCAGTTCTTC. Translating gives CASRLDTSSYNEQFF.

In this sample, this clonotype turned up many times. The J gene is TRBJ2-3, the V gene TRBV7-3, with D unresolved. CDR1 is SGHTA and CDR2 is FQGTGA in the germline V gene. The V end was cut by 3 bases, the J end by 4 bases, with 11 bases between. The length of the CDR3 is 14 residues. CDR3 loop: CASSFYPSADTQYF. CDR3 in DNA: TGTGCCAGCAGCTTTTACCCCAGCGCAGATACGCAGTATTTT.

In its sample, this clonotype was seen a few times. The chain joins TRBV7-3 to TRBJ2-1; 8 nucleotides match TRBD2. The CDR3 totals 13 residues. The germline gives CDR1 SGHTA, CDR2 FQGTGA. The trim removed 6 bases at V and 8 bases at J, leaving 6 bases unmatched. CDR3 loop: CASRPTSVDEQFF. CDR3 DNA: TGTGCCAGCAGACCGACTAGCGTCGATGAGCAGTTCTTC. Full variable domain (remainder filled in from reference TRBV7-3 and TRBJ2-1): GAGVSQTPSNKVTEKGKYVELRCDPISGHTALYWYRQSLGQGPEFLIYFQGTGAADDSGLPNDRFFAVRPEGSVSTLKIQRTERGDSAVYLCASRPTSVDEQFFGPGTRLTVL.

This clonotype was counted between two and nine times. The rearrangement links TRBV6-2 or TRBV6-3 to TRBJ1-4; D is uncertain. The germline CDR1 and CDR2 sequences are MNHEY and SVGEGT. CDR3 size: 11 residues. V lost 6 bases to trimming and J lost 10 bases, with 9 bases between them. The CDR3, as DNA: TGTGCCAGCAGCCCGCGAGGAAAACTGTTTTTT. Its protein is CASSPRGKLFF.

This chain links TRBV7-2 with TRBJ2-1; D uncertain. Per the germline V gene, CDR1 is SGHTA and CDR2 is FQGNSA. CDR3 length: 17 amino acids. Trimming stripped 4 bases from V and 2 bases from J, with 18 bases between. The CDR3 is CASSSRVAEKAYNEQFF. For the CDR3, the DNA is TGTGCCAGCAGCTCCCGGGTGGCGGAGAAAGCCTACAATGAGCAGTTCTTC.

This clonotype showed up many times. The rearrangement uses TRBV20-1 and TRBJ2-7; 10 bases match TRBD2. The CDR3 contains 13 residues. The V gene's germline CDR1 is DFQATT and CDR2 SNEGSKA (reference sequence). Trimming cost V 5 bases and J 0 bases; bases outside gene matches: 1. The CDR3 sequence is CSASSGSSYEQYF. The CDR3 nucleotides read TGCAGTGCTTCTAGCGGGAGCTCCTACGAGCAGTACTTC.

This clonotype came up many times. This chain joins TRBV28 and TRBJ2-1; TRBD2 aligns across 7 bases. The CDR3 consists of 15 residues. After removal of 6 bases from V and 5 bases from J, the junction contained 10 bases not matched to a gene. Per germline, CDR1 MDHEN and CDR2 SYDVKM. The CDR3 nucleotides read TGTGCCAGCAGCGACCGGGACTATAAAAACAATGAGCAGTTCTTC. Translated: CASSDRDYKNNEQFF. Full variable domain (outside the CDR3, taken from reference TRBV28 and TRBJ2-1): DVKVTQSSRYLVKRTGEKVFLECVQDMDHENMFWYRQDPGLGLRLIYFSYDVKMKEKGDIPEGYSVSREKKERFSLILESASTNQTSMYLCASSDRDYKNNEQFFGPGTRLTVL.

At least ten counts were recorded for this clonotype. CDR3 nucleotides: TGCGCCAGCAGCCAAGAGGGGACTACTACAACCCGGGACGAGCAGTACTTC. Its protein is CASSQEGTTTTRDEQYF. This chain links TRBV4-1 with TRBJ2-7; 7 bases line up with TRBD2. Germline V gene sequence: CDR1 MGHRA, CDR2 YSYEKL. CDR3 length: 17 residues. V was pared by 0 bases and J by 5 bases, with 13 bases of the junction left unmatched.

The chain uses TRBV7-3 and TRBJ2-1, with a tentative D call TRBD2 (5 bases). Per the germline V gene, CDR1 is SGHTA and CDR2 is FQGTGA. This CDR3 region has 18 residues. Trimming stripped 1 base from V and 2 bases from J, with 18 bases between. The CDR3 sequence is CASSLNSLGGQPYNEQFF. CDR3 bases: TGTGCCAGCAGCTTAAACTCGCTGGGCGGGCAGCCCTACAATGAGCAGTTCTTC.

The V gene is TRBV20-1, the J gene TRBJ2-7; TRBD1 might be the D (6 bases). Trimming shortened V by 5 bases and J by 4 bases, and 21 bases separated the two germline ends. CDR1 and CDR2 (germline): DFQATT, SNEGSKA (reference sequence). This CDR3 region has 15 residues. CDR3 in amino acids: CSAATGLKGTYEQYF. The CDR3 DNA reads TGCAGTGCTGCCACAGGGTTAAAAGGGACGTACGAGCAGTACTTC.